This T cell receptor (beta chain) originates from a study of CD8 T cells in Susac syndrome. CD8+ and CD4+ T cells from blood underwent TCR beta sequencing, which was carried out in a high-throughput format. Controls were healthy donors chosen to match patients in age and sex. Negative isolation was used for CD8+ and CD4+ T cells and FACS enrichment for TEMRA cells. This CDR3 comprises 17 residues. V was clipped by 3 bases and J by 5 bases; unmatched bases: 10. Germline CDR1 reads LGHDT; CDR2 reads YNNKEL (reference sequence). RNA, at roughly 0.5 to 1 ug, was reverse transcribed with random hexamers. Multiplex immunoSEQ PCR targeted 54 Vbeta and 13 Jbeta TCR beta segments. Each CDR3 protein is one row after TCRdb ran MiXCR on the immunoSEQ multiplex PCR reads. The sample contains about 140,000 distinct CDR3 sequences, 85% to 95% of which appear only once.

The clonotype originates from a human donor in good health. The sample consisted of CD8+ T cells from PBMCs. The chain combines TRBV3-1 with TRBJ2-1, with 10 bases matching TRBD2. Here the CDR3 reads CASSHDNLAGVNNEQFF. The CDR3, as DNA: TGTGCCAGCAGCCACGACAACCTAGCGGGGGTTAACAATGAGCAGTTCTTC.